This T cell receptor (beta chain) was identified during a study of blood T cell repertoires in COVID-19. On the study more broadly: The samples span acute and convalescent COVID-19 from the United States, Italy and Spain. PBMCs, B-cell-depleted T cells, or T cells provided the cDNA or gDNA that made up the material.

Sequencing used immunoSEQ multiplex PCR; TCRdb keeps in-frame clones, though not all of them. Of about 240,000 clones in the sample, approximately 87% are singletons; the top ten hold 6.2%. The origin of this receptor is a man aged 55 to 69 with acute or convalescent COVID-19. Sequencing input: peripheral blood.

CDR3 region: CASSASGQENSYEQYF. The CDR3 DNA reads TGTGCCAGTAGTGCCTCGGGACAGGAGAACTCCTACGAGCAGTACTTC. The gene calls are TRBV19 and TRBJ2-7, with 8 bases lining up with TRBD1. V lost 5 bases to trimming and J lost 0 bases; unmatched junction nucleotides: 9. The CDR3 contains 16 residues. Germline V gene lookup returns CDR1 LNHDA and CDR2 SQIVND (reference sequence). Full variable domain (remainder filled in from reference TRBV19 and TRBJ2-7): DGGITQSPKYLFRKEGQNVTLSCEQNLNHDAMYWYRQDPGQGLRLIYYSQIVNDFQKGDIAEGYSVSREKKESFPLTVTSAQKNPTAFYLCASSASGQENSYEQYFGPGTRLTVT.